The entry that follows covers one T cell receptor (beta chain) sequence. The antigen is undetermined. This record belongs to a study of spatial heterogeneity in lung cancer. Overall study: A module score for T cells, taken from matched bulk RNA-seq, correlated strongly with TCR transcript counts in tumor regions. Raw reads contained each unique TCR and UMI combination more than ten times on average. General observations from the study: Mutation tallies in tumors tracked expanded intratumoral alpha and beta TCR counts.

TCR cDNA molecules each carried a unique molecular identifier. TCRdb re-analysed the 5' RACE reads in MiXCR, keeping a single row per CDR3 protein. The repertoire consists of several thousand distinct CDR3 sequences, with 10% to 15% occurring once and the leading ten covering around 10%. Time point given: sample taken at primary tumor resection. The study sequenced unsorted whole RNA from tumor, nontumor lung or frozen PBMC. The germline V gene encodes CDR1 MGHDK and CDR2 SYGVNS. This CDR3 has 13 residues. The ends were cut back, 3 bases at V and 7 bases at J, with 12 bases in the middle. This chain joins TRBV25-1 and TRBJ2-5, with no clear D. Specimen: lung tumor tissue, collected at surgery. The clonotype originates from a male donor with early-stage non-small cell lung cancer. DNA for the CDR3: TGTGCCAGCAGTGACGGAGCACGGGCGACCCAGTACTTC. This codes for CASSDGARATQYF. The full variable domain, rest sourced from reference TRBV25-1 and TRBJ2-5, is EADIYQTPRYLVIGTGKKITLECSQTMGHDKMYWYQQDPGMELHLIHYSYGVNSTEKGDLSSESTVSRIRTEHFPLTLESARPSHTSQYLCASSDGARATQYFGPGTRLLVL.